This TCR beta chain was sequenced during a study of blood T cell repertoires in COVID-19. Overall study: Samples taken during acute and convalescent COVID-19 were collected in the United States, Italy and Spain.

Germline V gene sequence: CDR1 GTSNPN, CDR2 SVGIG (reference sequence). The CDR3 has 12 residues. Between the trimmed V and J ends, which lost 6 bases and 1 base, there was a span of 9 bases. In the study's own analysis: For nucleated cells, counts were estimated from reference gene primer amplification. Method: immunoSEQ multiplex PCR; TCRdb's copy keeps in-frame clones and lacks some. V, J and clone size are those of that table, while D and trimming were read from the DNA. The sample shows fewer than 150,000 clones, just over 75% of them seen only once. The sequencing sample was made of peripheral blood. The chain is built from TRBV30 and TRBJ1-1; D ambiguous. The TCR sequence derives from a human donor in a cohort sampled during active COVID-19. The DNA for the CDR3 is TGTGCCTGTACCGCACAGAACACTGAAGCTTTCTTT. This gives the protein CACTAQNTEAFF.